This TCR beta chain comes out of a study of early T cells in non-severe SARS-CoV-2 infection. CDR3 length equals 13 residues. Trimming cost V 8 bases and J 2 bases, with 10 bases left between them. The sample holds a few counts of this clonotype. Individual cDNA molecules each received unique molecular identifiers attached to them. TCRdb processed the 5' RACE reads anew with MiXCR; each CDR3 protein has one entry. This table holds roughly 92,000 distinct CDR3 sequences, around 12% found once. This TCR was sampled from an adult who was a healthcare worker with PCR-confirmed SARS-CoV-2 infection or an uninfected control (not recorded which). Sequenced here: whole blood, sampled at baseline. The chain employs TRBV12-3 or TRBV12-4 and TRBJ2-1; a weak D match, TRBD2 (5 bases). DNA for the CDR3: TGTGCCAGCTCGGTTAGCGCCTACAATGAGCAGTTCTTC. This codes for CASSVSAYNEQFF.